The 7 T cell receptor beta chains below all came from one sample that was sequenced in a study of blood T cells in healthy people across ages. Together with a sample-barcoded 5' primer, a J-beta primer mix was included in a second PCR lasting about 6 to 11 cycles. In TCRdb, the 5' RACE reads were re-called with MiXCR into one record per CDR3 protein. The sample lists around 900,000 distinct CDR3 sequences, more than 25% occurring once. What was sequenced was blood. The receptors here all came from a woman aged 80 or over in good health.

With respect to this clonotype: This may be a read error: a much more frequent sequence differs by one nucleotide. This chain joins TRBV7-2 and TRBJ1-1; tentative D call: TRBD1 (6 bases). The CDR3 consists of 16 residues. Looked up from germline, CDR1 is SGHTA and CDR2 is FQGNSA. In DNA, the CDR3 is TGTGCCAGCAGCATAGAGCCCGGGGGCTTTAACACTGAAACTTTCTTT. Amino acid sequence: CASSIEPGGFNTETFF.

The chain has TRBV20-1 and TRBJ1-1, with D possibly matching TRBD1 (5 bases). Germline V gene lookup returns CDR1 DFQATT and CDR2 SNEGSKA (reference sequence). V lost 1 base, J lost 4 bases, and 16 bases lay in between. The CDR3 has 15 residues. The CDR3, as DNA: TGCAGTGCTAGAGGCGGGGCGGGTCACGGCACTGAAGCTTTCTTT. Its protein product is CSARGGAGHGTEAFF.

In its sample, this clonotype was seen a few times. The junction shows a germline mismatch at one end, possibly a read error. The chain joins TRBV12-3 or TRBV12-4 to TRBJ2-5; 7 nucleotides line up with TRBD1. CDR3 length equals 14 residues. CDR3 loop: CASSLGQLQEPQYF. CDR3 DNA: TGTGCCAGCAGTCTGGGACAGCTTCAAGAGCCCCAGTACTTC.

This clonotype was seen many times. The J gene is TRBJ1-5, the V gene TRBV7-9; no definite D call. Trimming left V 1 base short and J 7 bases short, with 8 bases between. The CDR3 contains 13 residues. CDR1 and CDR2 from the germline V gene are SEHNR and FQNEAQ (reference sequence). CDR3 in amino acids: CASSLVVGQPQHF. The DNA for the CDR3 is TGTGCCAGCAGCTTAGTAGTGGGGCAGCCCCAGCATTTT.

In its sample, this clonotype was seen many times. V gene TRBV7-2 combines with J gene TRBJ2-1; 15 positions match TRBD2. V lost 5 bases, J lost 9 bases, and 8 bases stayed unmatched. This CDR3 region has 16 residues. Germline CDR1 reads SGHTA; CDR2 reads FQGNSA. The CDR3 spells CASSTGLAGGQVEQFF. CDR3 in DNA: TGTGCCAGCAGCACGGGACTAGCGGGGGGCCAGGTTGAGCAGTTCTTC.

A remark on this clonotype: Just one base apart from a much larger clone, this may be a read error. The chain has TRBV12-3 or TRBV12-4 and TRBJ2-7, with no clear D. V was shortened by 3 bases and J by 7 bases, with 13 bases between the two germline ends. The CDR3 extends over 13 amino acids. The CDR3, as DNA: TGTGCCAGCAGTTTTGGCGGAGTTAATGAGCAGTACTTC. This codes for CASSFGGVNEQYF.

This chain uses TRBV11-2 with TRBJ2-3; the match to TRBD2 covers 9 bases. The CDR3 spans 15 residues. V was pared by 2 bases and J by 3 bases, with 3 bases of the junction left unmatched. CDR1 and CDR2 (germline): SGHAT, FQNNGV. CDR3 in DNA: TGTGCCAGCAGCTTAACGGGACTAGCAACAGATACGCAGTATTTT. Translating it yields CASSLTGLATDTQYF.